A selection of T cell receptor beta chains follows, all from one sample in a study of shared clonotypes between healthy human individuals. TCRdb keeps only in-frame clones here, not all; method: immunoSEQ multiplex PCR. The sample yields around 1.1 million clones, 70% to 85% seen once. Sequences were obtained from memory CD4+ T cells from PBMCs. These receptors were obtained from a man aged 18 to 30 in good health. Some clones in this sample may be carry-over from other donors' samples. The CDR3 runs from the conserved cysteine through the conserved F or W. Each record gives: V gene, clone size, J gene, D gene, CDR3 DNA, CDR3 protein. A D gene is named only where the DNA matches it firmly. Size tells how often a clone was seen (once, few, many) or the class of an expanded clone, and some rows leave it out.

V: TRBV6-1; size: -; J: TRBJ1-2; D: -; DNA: TGTGCCAGCAGTGAAGAAGGATGGGGTCGCTATGGCCACACCTTC; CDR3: CASSEEGWGRYGHTF
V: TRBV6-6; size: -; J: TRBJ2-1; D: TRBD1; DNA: TGTGCCAGCAGGCAGCAACAGGGGACTGAGCAGTTCTTC; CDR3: CASRQQQGTEQFF
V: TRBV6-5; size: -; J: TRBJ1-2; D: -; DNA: TGTGCCAGCAGTTCAGACAGCTACTATGGCTACACCTTC; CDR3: CASSSDSYYGYTF
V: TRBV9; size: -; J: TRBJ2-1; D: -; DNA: TGTGCCAGCAGCGTAGATGGTCTTAACTCCTACAATGAGCAGTTCTTC; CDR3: CASSVDGLNSYNEQFF
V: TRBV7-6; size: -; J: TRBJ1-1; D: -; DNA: TGTGCCACCCGACGGGGTTTGAACACTGAAGCTTTCTTT; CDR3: CATRRGLNTEAFF
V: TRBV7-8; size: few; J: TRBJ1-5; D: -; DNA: TGTGCCAGCAGCCGAGGCGTTTGGTCAGGGGATTCCAATCAGCCCCAGCATTTT; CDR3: CASSRGVWSGDSNQPQHF
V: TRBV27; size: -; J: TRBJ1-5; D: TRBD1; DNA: TGTGCCAGCAGTGCCCTGACAGGGGGGGAACAGCCCCAGCATTTT; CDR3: CASSALTGGEQPQHF
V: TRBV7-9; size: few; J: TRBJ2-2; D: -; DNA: TGTGCCAGCAGTCCAACAGGGAAGCACACCGGGGAGCTGTTTTTT; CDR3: CASSPTGKHTGELFF
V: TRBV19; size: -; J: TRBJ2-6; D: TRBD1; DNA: TGTGCCAGTAGGAAGACAGGGTCTGGGGCCAACGTCCTGACTTTC; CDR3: CASRKTGSGANVLTF
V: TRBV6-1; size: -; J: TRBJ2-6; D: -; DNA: TGTGCCAGCAGTGGGCACCATCCCTTCTCTGGGGCCAACGTCCTGACTTTC; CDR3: CASSGHHPFSGANVLTF
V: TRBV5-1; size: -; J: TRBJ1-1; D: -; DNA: TGCGCCAGCAGCTTGAACATACCAATGAACACTGAAGCTTTCTTT; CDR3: CASSLNIPMNTEAFF
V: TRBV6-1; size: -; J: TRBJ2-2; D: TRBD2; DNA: TGTGCCAGCAGAGTTAGCGGGAGCGGGGCCGGGGAGCTGTTTTTT; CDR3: CASRVSGSGAGELFF
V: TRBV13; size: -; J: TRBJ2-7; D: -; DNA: TGTGCCAGCAGCTTGTCTCGAACCCCCGGAGTCGAGCAGTACTTC; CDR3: CASSLSRTPGVEQYF
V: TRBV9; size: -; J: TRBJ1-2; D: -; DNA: TGTGCCAGCAGCCAGGCCACTGCCTATGGCTACACCTTC; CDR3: CASSQATAYGYTF
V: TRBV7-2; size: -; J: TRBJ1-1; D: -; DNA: TGTGCCAGCAGCTTAACCCGAGTGACTGAAGCTTTCTTT; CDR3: CASSLTRVTEAFF
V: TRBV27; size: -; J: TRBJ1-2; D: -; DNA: TGTGCCAGCAGTCGCCCCGGAGACTATGGCTACACCTTC; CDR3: CASSRPGDYGYTF
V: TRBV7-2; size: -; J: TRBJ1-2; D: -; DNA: TGTGCCAGCAGCCGCCGCGGGGGGATGAGGGGCTACACCTTC; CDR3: CASSRRGGMRGYTF
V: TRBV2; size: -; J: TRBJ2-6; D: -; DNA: TGTGCCAGCAGTGATTGGCGACAGCTCTCTGGGGCCAACGTCCTGACTTTC; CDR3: CASSDWRQLSGANVLTF
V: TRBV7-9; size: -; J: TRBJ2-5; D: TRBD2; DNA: TGTGCCAGCAGCTGGGCTAGCGGGAGGGCAGGAGAGACCCAGTACTTC; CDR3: CASSWASGRAGETQYF
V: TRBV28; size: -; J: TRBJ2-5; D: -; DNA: TGTGCCAGCGCTCCTAGTGGTTACCGGGAGACCCAGTACTTC; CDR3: CASAPSGYRETQYF
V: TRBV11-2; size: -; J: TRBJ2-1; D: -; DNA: TGTGCCAGCAGCTCCCTCGGATGGGGAGATGAGCAGTTCTTC; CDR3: CASSSLGWGDEQFF
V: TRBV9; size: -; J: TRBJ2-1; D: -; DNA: TGTGCCAGCAGCGTTACCGATGAGCAGTTCTTC; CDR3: CASSVTDEQFF
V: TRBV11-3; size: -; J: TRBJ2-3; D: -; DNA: TGTGCCAGCAGCTTTAGGGACACAGATACGCAGTATTTT; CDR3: CASSFRDTDTQYF
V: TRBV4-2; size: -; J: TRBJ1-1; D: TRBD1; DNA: TGTGCCAGCAGCGGAAACAGGGGGCGGACTGAAGCTTTCTTT; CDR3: CASSGNRGRTEAFF
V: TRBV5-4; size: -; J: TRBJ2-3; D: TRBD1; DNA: TGTGCCAGCAGCTTGATCGACAGGGCAGGCACAGATACGCAGTATTTT; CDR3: CASSLIDRAGTDTQYF
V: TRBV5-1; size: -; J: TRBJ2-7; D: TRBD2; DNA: TGCGCCAGCAGCCTATCCATGACTAGCGGGAGCCCCTACGAGCAGTACTTC; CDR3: CASSLSMTSGSPYEQYF
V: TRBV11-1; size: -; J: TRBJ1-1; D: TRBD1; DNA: TGTGCCAGCAGCTGGACAGGGGCCACTGAAGCTTTCTTT; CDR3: CASSWTGATEAFF
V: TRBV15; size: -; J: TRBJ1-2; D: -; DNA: TGTGCCACCAGCAGACCGTATATGGGGTTCTATGGCTACACCTTC; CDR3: CATSRPYMGFYGYTF
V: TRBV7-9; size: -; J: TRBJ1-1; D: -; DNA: TGTGCCAGCAGCTTAGTGGGGAGGAACACTGAAGCTTTCTTT; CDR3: CASSLVGRNTEAFF
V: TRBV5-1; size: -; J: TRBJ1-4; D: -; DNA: TGCGCCAGCAGCAAAGGGACGGCAACTAATGAAAAACTGTTTTTT; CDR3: CASSKGTATNEKLFF